The 5 T cell receptor beta chains reported below all come from one sample, sequenced in a study of blood T cell repertoires in COVID-19. Profiling relied on immunoSEQ multiplex PCR, and the TCRdb table lists in-frame clones only, not all of them. Of 200,000 to 300,000 clones in the sample, around 86% were seen once. The sample consisted of peripheral blood. The receptors shown here come from a woman older than 75 with COVID-19, enrolled during active disease.

There are a few counts of this clone. The chain couples TRBV6-5 to TRBJ1-2, with D possibly TRBD1 on 6 matching bases. CDR3 length: 14 residues. V dropped 0 bases and J dropped 6 bases, with 11 bases sitting between them. The germline gives CDR1 MNHEY, CDR2 SVGAGI. CDR3 nucleotides: TGTGCCAGCAGTTACTCGGCAGGGGTGAATGGCTACACCTTC. This translates into CASSYSAGVNGYTF.

V gene TRBV24-1 combines with J gene TRBJ1-2; possibly TRBD1 for D (6 bases). The CDR3 contains 14 residues. Looked up from germline, CDR1 is KGHDR and CDR2 is SFDVKD. V lost 7 bases and J lost 4, with 15 bases in between. The CDR3 DNA sequence: TGTGCCACCAGCGAGAGACAGGCCCCCTATGGCTACACCTTC. It codes for CATSERQAPYGYTF.

The chain joins TRBV5-6 to TRBJ1-6, with D possibly matching TRBD1 (5 bases). The CDR3 sequence is 15 residues long. V lost 3 bases, J lost 10 bases, and 17 bases lay in between. CDR1 is SGHDT, CDR2 YYEEEE, per germline. The chain's CDR3 is CASSYTQGSYSPLHF. For the CDR3, the DNA is TGTGCCAGCAGCTATACGCAGGGTTCCTACTCACCCCTCCACTTT. The full variable domain, with the rest looked up from reference TRBV5-6 and TRBJ1-6, is DAGVTQSPTHLIKTRGQQVTLRCSPKSGHDTVSWYQQALGQGPQFIFQYYEEEERQRGNFPDRFSGHQFPNYSSELNVNALLLGDSALYLCASSYTQGSYSPLHFGNGTRLTVT.

This clone has more than one count but fewer than ten. The chain links TRBV2 to TRBJ1-1; D unresolved. Looked up from germline, CDR1 is SNHLY and CDR2 is FYNNEI. V was shortened by 6 bases and J by 4 bases, with 12 bases between the two germline ends. This CDR3 spans 13 amino acids. The CDR3 sequence is CASRRESGTEAFF. In DNA, the CDR3 is TGTGCCAGCAGGCGGGAATCGGGCACTGAAGCTTTCTTT.

The J gene is TRBJ1-1, the V gene TRBV7-8; TRBD1 is a possible D gene (5 bases). The germline CDR1 and CDR2 sequences are SGHVS and FQNEAQ. Trimming removed 4 bases at V and 3 bases at J, with 12 bases between. The CDR3 runs to 14 residues. This CDR3 is CASSSRGWDTEAFF. CDR3 DNA sequence: TGTGCCAGCAGCTCCCGGGGGTGGGACACTGAAGCTTTCTTT.